Each of the 4 T cell receptor beta chains below was sequenced from the same sample in a study of blood T cells in healthy people across ages. Next came a second PCR, run for about 6 to 12 cycles, which used a sample-barcoded 5' primer along with a J-beta primer mix. TCRdb fed the 5' RACE reads into MiXCR, producing one record per CDR3 protein. The data contain hundreds of thousands of distinct CDR3 sequences, roughly 50% of them seen just once; the ten biggest clones take up about 42%. What was sequenced was blood. Receptors originate from an elderly man in good health.

The chain links TRBV28 to TRBJ1-2; D not certain. Germline lookup yields CDR1 MDHEN and CDR2 SYDVKM. The CDR3 covers 14 residues. Trimming cost V 6 bases and J 2 bases, with 13 bases left between them. The chain's CDR3 is CASSVPGPNYGYTF. In DNA, the CDR3 is TGTGCCAGCAGCGTACCGGGTCCGAACTATGGCTACACCTTC.

The chain is built from TRBV27 and TRBJ2-7; 9 nucleotides align to TRBD1. The CDR3 is made up of 15 amino acids. From germline, CDR1 is MNHEY and CDR2 SMNVEV (reference sequence). V dropped 3 bases and J dropped 1; count of bases not matched to a gene: 4. DNA for the CDR3: TGTGCCAGCAGTTTGGGGGACAGGGTGTCCTACGAGCAGTACTTC. It specifies CASSLGDRVSYEQYF.

The genes are TRBV21-1 and TRBJ2-5; TRBD1 is the table's D call, not checked against the DNA. TRBV21-1 is recorded as a pseudogene. This CDR3 comprises 12 residues. The DNA of the CDR3 is TGTGCCAGCAGCAACAGGGAAGAGACCCAGTACTTC. As protein: CASSNREETQYF.

This clonotype was seen a handful of times. V and J are TRBV2 and TRBJ1-2; D call uncertain. CDR1 SNHLY and CDR2 FYNNEI come from the germline V gene. The ends were cut back, 6 bases at V and 1 base at J, with 18 bases in the middle. The CDR3 spans 16 residues. The CDR3: CASSLGIWDLNYGYTF. CDR3 nucleotide sequence: TGTGCCAGCAGCCTAGGGATCTGGGATCTTAACTATGGCTACACCTTC.